This is a list of T cell receptor beta chains from one sample in a study of T cell changes during pregnancy in multiple sclerosis. The assay was immunoSEQ multiplex PCR, and TCRdb's table has in-frame clones only and misses some. The sample includes tens of thousands of clones, approximately 95% of them seen just once. The source material was peripheral blood, sampled in the first trimester of pregnancy. The receptors originated from a female donor with multiple sclerosis, enrolled in a pregnancy study. The CDR3 runs from the conserved cysteine through the conserved F or W.

v_call,cdr3_aa
TRBV27,CASSYTTVGLDVYNEQFF
TRBV7-2,CASSLVAGGTDTQYF
TRBV18,CASSRYTGTSGSPVLGQFF
TRBV5-1,CASSLSNPNGVGGPLYEQYF
TRBV29-1,CSVEALDQAIPHTEAFF
TRBV18,CASSRGAGLGRAFF
TRBV2,CASSAMTGGYYEQYF
TRBV18,CASSRGNEYSNQPQHF
TRBV5-5,CASSPGQDYEQYF
TRBV6-1,CASSEGAYEQYF
TRBV2,CASSEGRISNYGYTF
TRBV6-1,CASSEARYF
TRBV4-3,CASSRGTNSPLHF
TRBV9,CASSVSTQRGSGETQYF
TRBV4-1,CASSLNRNYYGYTF
TRBV27,CASSFSLAAPTQFF
TRBV10-1,CASSEQAGGWNTEAFF
TRBV12-1,CASSKYPSQGAGVDEQYF
TRBV30,CAWSTGTSGRAQNEQFF
TRBV7-9,CASSLGTSGETQYF